This TCR beta chain came from a study of T-cell reconstitution after alpha-beta-depleted transplantation in children. Overall study results and limits: As was reported, about two months after transplant, alpha-beta T cells came from several hundred expanded graft clones.

For TCRbeta, the library was prepared with unique molecular identifiers. TCRdb processed the PCR reads anew with MiXCR; each CDR3 protein has one entry. Here the sample spans 200,000 to 250,000 distinct CDR3 sequences, 20% to 30% being singletons. As concerns this clonotype: Its specificity is unknown.

The CDR3 totals 13 residues. Germline loops: CDR1 LNHDA, CDR2 SQIVND (reference sequence). Deletions cut 8 bases from V and 0 bases from J, with 9 bases between. The receptor was derived from a female patient aged 2-15 years who had a stem cell transplant for congenital amegakaryocytic thrombocytopenia, so the T cells may come from the graft donor. This specimen consisted of PBMCs, mostly from graft donor cells, obtained 360 days after TCRalphabeta/CD19-depleted stem cell transplant. The chain joins TRBV19 to TRBJ2-3; D uncertain. The CDR3 here is CASFSPSTDTQYF. CDR3 coding DNA: TGTGCCAGTTTTTCCCCTAGCACAGATACGCAGTATTTT.